This TCR beta chain was documented in a study of blood T cells in healthy people across ages. This CDR3 comprises 15 residues. Looked up from germline, CDR1 is MNHNS and CDR2 is SASEGT. V lost 2 bases, J lost 7 bases, and 12 bases lay in between. Then a second PCR, running about 7 to 11 cycles, was carried out with a sample-barcoded 5' primer and a J-beta primer mix. Researchers report that a template-switch adaptor with 12 random nucleotides tagged each cDNA molecule. TCRdb re-analysed the 5' RACE reads in MiXCR, keeping a single row per CDR3 protein. The sample includes 1,300,000 or so distinct CDR3 sequences, approximately 59% of them seen just once.

The source material was blood. The TCR originated in a man aged 18 to 29 in good health. The gene calls are TRBV6-1 and TRBJ1-6, with D perhaps matching TRBD1 (5 bases). This CDR3 is CASSEWGGRNSPLHF. In DNA form, the CDR3 reads TGTGCCAGCAGTGAATGGGGCGGGCGAAATTCACCCCTCCACTTT.